The T cell receptor (beta chain) under discussion was sequenced for a study of identical twins. The CDR3 totals 16 residues. The germline V and J ends were trimmed by 3 bases and 0 bases, with 13 bases remaining between them. Germline V gene data show CDR1 as LGHDT and CDR2 as YNNKEL (reference sequence). TCRdb reanalysed the 5' RACE reads using MiXCR and keeps one entry per CDR3 protein. The sample holds some 1,600,000 distinct CDR3 sequences, about 31% seen once. The chain is built from TRBV3-1 and TRBJ2-3; possible D gene TRBD2, 6 bases. This TCR was recovered from a newborn girl in good health. The sequencing input was cord blood. The CDR3 protein is CASSQGDSKSTDTQYF. Written as DNA, the CDR3 is TGTGCCAGCAGCCAGGGGGACTCCAAGAGCACAGATACGCAGTATTTT.